The TCR beta chain described here comes from a study of blood T cell repertoires in COVID-19. Overall study context: COVID-19 samples, acute and convalescent, were from the United States, Italy and Spain. PBMCs, B-cell-depleted T cells, or T cells were the source of the cDNA or gDNA that made up the material.

In the original analysis: It was from reference gene primer amplification that nucleated cell counts were estimated. Clones were read by immunoSEQ multiplex PCR, and TCRdb kept only the in-frame ones, dropping some. The DNA was the basis for D and trimming; V, J and clone size are from that table. Among 150,000 to 160,000 clones listed, approximately 91% were seen once. The CDR3 loop spans 13 amino acids. Trimming cost V 5 bases and J 6 bases; bases outside gene matches: 1. Germline lookup yields CDR1 SEHNR and CDR2 FQNEAQ (reference sequence). The chain joins TRBV7-9 to TRBJ1-6, with 7 bases lining up with TRBD1. The sequence was collected from a woman in her sixties or seventies with acute or convalescent COVID-19. Sequencing was performed on peripheral blood. The CDR3 is CASSGQANSPLHF. DNA for the CDR3: TGTGCCAGCAGCGGACAGGCTAATTCACCCCTCCACTTT. Variable domain in full (rest from reference TRBV7-9 and TRBJ1-6): DTGVSQNPRHKITKRGQNVTFRCDPISEHNRLYWYRQTLGQGPEFLTYFQNEAQLEKSRLLSDRFSAERPKGSFSTLEIQRTEQGDSAMYLCASSGQANSPLHFGNGTRLTVT.